This T cell receptor (beta chain) was captured in a study of T cell responses to AZD1222 COVID-19 vaccine. Overall study results and limits: Vaccine-associated CD4 TCRs spanned spike, dominant at 160-218 and 743-854. Reportedly, close to half of spike-specific TCRs are directed against unmutated variant regions. Without day 14 samples, only post-peak T cell repertoires were studied.

Some clones are missing from TCRdb's copy, which holds only in-frame ones; the method was immunoSEQ multiplex PCR. The sample yields more than 150,000 clones, more than 75% seen once. The CDR3 loop spans 15 amino acids. CDR1 and CDR2 from the germline V gene are SGDLS and YYNGEE. The trim removed 2 bases at V and 6 bases at J, leaving 6 bases unmatched. Only one count was recorded for this clone. Its antigen is not identified. The V call is TRBV9, the J call TRBJ1-5, with TRBD1 matching 9 bases. The receptor comes from an adult who received the AZD1222 COVID-19 vaccine. Sequencing was performed on peripheral blood, taken 28 days after the second AZD1222 dose. CDR3 sequence: CASSVTGGDGQPQHF. In nucleotides, the CDR3 is TGTGCCAGCAGCGTCACAGGGGGCGACGGTCAGCCCCAGCATTTT.